The 26 T cell receptor beta chains listed next were all sequenced from one sample in a study of OX40 agonist ivuxolimab in advanced cancers. Generated by immunoSEQ multiplex PCR, the TCRdb table keeps only in-frame clones and is missing some. The table has tens of thousands of clones, 75% to 85% seen once. This material consisted of CD4+ or CD8+ T cells sorted from blood, taken in a trial of the OX40 agonist ivuxolimab. Every receptor here comes from an adult with an advanced solid tumor such as melanoma, head and neck, liver or kidney cancer.

The rearrangement links TRBV11-2 to TRBJ1-6; possibly TRBD1 for D (6 bases). The CDR3 contains 13 residues. The V gene lost 5 bases and the J gene lost 9 bases, with 11 bases spanning the gap. The germline V gene has CDR1 SGHAT and CDR2 FQNNGV. CDR3 sequence reads: CASSLQGSSPLHF. Here the CDR3 DNA reads TGTGCCAGCAGCCTACAGGGTTCTTCACCCCTCCACTTT.

This chain joins TRBV6-1 and TRBJ2-7; D gene ambiguous. Germline V CDR1 and CDR2: MNHNS, SASEGT. V lost 5 bases to trimming and J lost 4 bases, with 6 bases between them. There are 11 residues in the CDR3. The CDR3 sequence: CASSFKYEQYF. In DNA form, the CDR3 reads TGTGCCAGCAGTTTCAAATACGAGCAGTACTTC.

V and J are TRBV6-5 and TRBJ2-7; the match to TRBD1 covers 7 bases. The germline gives CDR1 MNHEY, CDR2 SVGAGI. V gave up 6 bases and J gave up 0 bases; unmatched junction bases: 5. The CDR3 has 14 residues. The CDR3 loop is CASSATGSSYEQYF. The CDR3 DNA is TGTGCCAGCAGCGCGACAGGGAGCTCCTACGAGCAGTACTTC.

The gene calls are TRBV5-1 and TRBJ1-1; a possible D gene is TRBD1 (6 bases). Germline V CDR1 and CDR2: SGHRS, YFSETQ. CDR3 length: 15 amino acids. V dropped 4 bases and J dropped 5 bases, with 18 bases sitting between them. Here the CDR3 DNA reads TGCGCCAGCAGCATAGGGGAGGGGGTCAGGACTGAAGCTTTCTTT. Residues: CASSIGEGVRTEAFF.

The chain uses TRBV28 and TRBJ1-5, with TRBD1 matching 8 bases. The CDR3 runs to 13 residues. Trimming took 6 bases from V and 4 from J; bases not matched to a gene: 2. Germline V gene lookup returns CDR1 MDHEN and CDR2 SYDVKM. Written as DNA, the CDR3 is TGTGCCAGCAGCAGGGGGCAGAATCAGCCCCAGCATTTT. This encodes CASSRGQNQPQHF. The full variable domain, completed using reference TRBV28 and TRBJ1-5, is DVKVTQSSRYLVKRTGEKVFLECVQDMDHENMFWYRQDPGLGLRLIYFSYDVKMKEKGDIPEGYSVSREKKERFSLILESASTNQTSMYLCASSRGQNQPQHFGDGTRLSIL.

The chain combines TRBV9 with TRBJ2-7; 9 bases agree with TRBD2. V was pared by 4 bases and J by 4 bases, with 9 bases of the junction left unmatched. This CDR3 has 15 amino acids. Germline CDR1 reads SGDLS; CDR2 reads YYNGEE. The CDR3 sequence is CASSPGSGGRYEQYF. CDR3 nucleotide sequence: TGTGCCAGCAGCCCCGGAAGCGGGGGGCGGTACGAGCAGTACTTC.

Here the CDR3 reads CASSLAQPTDTQYF. In nucleotides, the CDR3 is TGTGCCAGCAGCTTAGCACAGCCCACAGATACGCAGTATTTT. The rearrangement links TRBV7-2 to TRBJ2-3, with no clear D. V lost 0 bases, J lost 2 bases, and 6 bases lay in between. This CDR3 contains 14 residues. Germline-derived CDR1 and CDR2 are SGHTA and FQGNSA.

The CDR3 here is CASSLAGLVGEQFF. The CDR3 DNA reads as TGTGCCAGCAGTTTAGCAGGGTTGGTAGGTGAGCAGTTCTTC. The rearrangement joins TRBV28 to TRBJ2-1, with D perhaps TRBD1 (5 bases). This CDR3 has 14 residues. The V gene lost 2 bases and the J gene lost 9 bases, with 14 bases spanning the gap. Germline V lookup: CDR1 MDHEN, CDR2 SYDVKM.

The J gene is TRBJ1-2, the V gene TRBV27; D unresolved. In germline, CDR1 is MNHEY, CDR2 SMNVEV (reference sequence). The ends were cut back, 0 bases at V and 4 bases at J, with 9 bases in the middle. The CDR3 is 14 amino acids. CDR3 sequence (DNA): TGTGCCAGCAGTTTATCCTCACGGCTCTATGGCTACACCTTC. This sequence encodes CASSLSSRLYGYTF.

The gene calls are TRBV19 and TRBJ2-2, with 13 bases lining up with TRBD2. J gave up 0 bases and V 4 bases, and 5 bases lay outside the gene matches. Looked up from germline, CDR1 is LNHDA and CDR2 is SQIVND (reference sequence). The CDR3 covers 18 residues. The CDR3 DNA is TGTGCCAGTAGTAACAGACTAGCGGGGGGAACGAACACCGGGGAGCTGTTTTTT. Translation: CASSNRLAGGTNTGELFF.

This clone was found once. The rearrangement joins TRBV19 to TRBJ1-3, with unresolved D. Trimming shortened V by 7 bases and J by 5 bases, and 18 bases separated the two germline ends. Germline assignment: CDR1 LNHDA and CDR2 SQIVND (reference sequence). CDR3 length: 15 residues. Here the CDR3 reads CASTHTTGSRNTIYF. The CDR3 DNA is TGTGCCAGTACTCACACGACGGGTTCTAGAAACACCATATATTTT.

The count of this clone is one. The rearrangement joins TRBV7-6 to TRBJ2-7; tentatively, D is TRBD1 (5 bases). The V end lost 1 base, the J end lost 2 bases, and 12 bases lay between the germline ends. CDR3 length equals 15 residues. Germline lookup yields CDR1 SGHVS and CDR2 FNYEAQ. The CDR3 protein is CASSLVQGRTYEQYF. The CDR3 DNA follows: TGTGCCAGCAGCTTAGTCCAGGGAAGGACCTACGAGCAGTACTTC.

The genes are TRBV5-4 and TRBJ2-3; D unclear. The V gene lost 0 bases and the J gene lost 0 bases, with 11 bases spanning the gap. The germline gives CDR1 SGHNT, CDR2 YYREEE (reference sequence). CDR3 length equals 16 residues. The CDR3 protein is CASSLDREASTDTQYF. The CDR3 DNA reads TGTGCCAGCAGCTTGGACCGAGAAGCTAGCACAGATACGCAGTATTTT.

The V call is TRBV5-1, the J call TRBJ1-4; D not certain. The CDR3 runs 14 residues. V was cut by 0 bases and J by 5 bases, with 8 bases left in between. Germline values: CDR1 SGHRS, CDR2 YFSETQ. CDR3 coding DNA: TGCGCCAGCAGCTTGGCCGAGCCGAATGAAAAACTGTTTTTT. It is translated as CASSLAEPNEKLFF.

This chain links TRBV2 with TRBJ1-1; no reliable D call. The V end was cut by 8 bases, the J end by 4 bases, with 17 bases between. The CDR3 is 14 residues long. Germline loops: CDR1 SNHLY, CDR2 FYNNEI. The CDR3: CASRLGSRGTEAFF. The CDR3 DNA sequence: TGTGCCAGCCGCCTAGGGTCACGGGGCACTGAAGCTTTCTTT.

The rearrangement uses TRBV27 and TRBJ1-6; possible D gene TRBD1, 5 bases. CDR1 is MNHEY and CDR2 is SMNVEV in the germline V gene (reference sequence). The CDR3 length is 14 residues. Between the trimmed V and J ends, which lost 10 bases and 2 bases, there was a span of 12 bases. The CDR3 DNA is TGTGCCACCCAGGGTGGCGCCTATAATTCACCCCTCCACTTT. It is translated as CATQGGAYNSPLHF.

The chain has TRBV10-3 and TRBJ2-5; D gene ambiguous. The V end was cut by 6 bases, the J end by 5 bases, with 16 bases between. CDR3 length: 14 amino acids. The germline CDR1 and CDR2 sequences are ENHRY and SYGVKD. CDR3 sequence reads: CAISKMDVAETQYF. CDR3 nucleotides: TGTGCCATCAGCAAGATGGATGTGGCGGAGACCCAGTACTTC.

V usage is TRBV5-1 and J usage is TRBJ1-3; D uncertain. Germline CDR1 and CDR2: SGHRS and YFSETQ. Between the trimmed V and J ends, which lost 2 bases and 0 bases, there was a span of 9 bases. The CDR3 has 15 amino acids. The CDR3 region is CASSFAATSGNTIYF. The CDR3 nucleotides read TGCGCCAGCAGCTTCGCCGCGACCTCTGGAAACACCATATATTTT.

V gene TRBV7-8 combines with J gene TRBJ2-5, with TRBD2 matching over 10 bases. Trimming at V came to 5 bases and at J to 5 bases, leaving 14 bases not matched to a gene. Germline V lookup: CDR1 SGHVS, CDR2 FQNEAQ. The CDR3 covers 17 residues. The chain's CDR3 is CASSPAGTSGVGETQYF. The CDR3 DNA follows: TGTGCCAGCAGCCCGGCGGGTACTAGCGGGGTGGGGGAGACCCAGTACTTC.

The genes are TRBV5-1 and TRBJ1-2; the match to TRBD1 covers 10 bases. CDR1 SGHRS and CDR2 YFSETQ come from the germline V gene. The length of the CDR3 is 17 residues. V gave up 3 bases and J gave up 7 bases; unmatched junction bases: 15. The CDR3 DNA reads TGCGCCAGCAGCTCGACAGGGGGCCTAATTCGGGGCGCTGGCTACACCTTC. This codes for CASSSTGGLIRGAGYTF.

The rearrangement links TRBV6-6 to TRBJ2-7, with D perhaps assigned TRBD1 or TRBD2 (6 bases each). Germline CDR1 MNHNY, CDR2 SVGAGI (reference sequence). The length of the CDR3 is 13 residues. V lost 2 bases and J lost 6, with 11 bases in between. The CDR3 spells CASSYLGGGEQYF. The DNA for the CDR3 is TGTGCCAGCAGTTACCTCGGGGGCGGCGAGCAGTACTTC.

J is TRBJ2-3 and V is TRBV5-1; TRBD1 might be the D (6 bases). CDR1 is SGHRS and CDR2 is YFSETQ in the germline V gene. V was cut by 4 bases and J by 5 bases, with 17 bases left in between. This CDR3 comprises 15 residues. The CDR3 bases are TGCGCCAGCAGCCCGAAGATTGGGGGCGGAGATACGCAGTATTTT. Translating it yields CASSPKIGGGDTQYF.

The genes are TRBV28 and TRBJ2-1; 9 bases line up with TRBD1. V lost 7 bases, J lost 5 bases, and 9 bases stayed unmatched. This CDR3 contains 15 residues. The germline V gene has CDR1 MDHEN and CDR2 SYDVKM. The CDR3 sequence: CASNPRDRDHNEQFF. CDR3 bases: TGTGCCAGCAATCCGAGGGACAGGGATCACAATGAGCAGTTCTTC.

This clone was recorded once. The rearrangement joins TRBV6-5 to TRBJ2-7; no reliable D call. Trimming removed 11 bases from V and 0 bases from J, with 11 bases in between. Germline CDR1 and CDR2: MNHEY and SVGAGI. The CDR3 is made up of 12 amino acids. Here the CDR3 DNA reads TGTGCCTCGGGCGTCCTCTCCTACGAGCAGTACTTC. Its protein is CASGVLSYEQYF.

CDR3 in DNA: TGTGCCAGCAAAGACGGACAGGAAGGCCGGCCCCAGCATTTT. Translating it yields CASKDGQEGRPQHF. The chain recombines TRBV2 with TRBJ1-5; TRBD1 aligns across 7 bases. The CDR3 covers 14 residues. J gave up 9 bases and V 7 bases, and 12 bases lay outside the gene matches. The V gene's germline CDR1 is SNHLY and CDR2 FYNNEI. Filled out from reference TRBV2 and TRBJ1-5, the complete variable domain reads EPEVTQTPSHQVTQMGQEVILRCVPISNHLYFYWYRQILGQKVEFLVSFYNNEISEKSEIFDDQFSVERPDGSNFTLKIRSTKLEDSAMYFCASKDGQEGRPQHFGDGTRLSIL.

The gene calls are TRBV11-3 and TRBJ2-6; D ambiguous. The V end lost 9 bases, the J end lost 1 base, and 4 bases lay between the germline ends. This CDR3 contains 12 residues. In germline, CDR1 is SGHNT, CDR2 YENEEA. CDR3 residues: CASMSGANVLTF. DNA for the CDR3: TGTGCCAGTATGTCTGGGGCCAACGTCCTGACTTTC.